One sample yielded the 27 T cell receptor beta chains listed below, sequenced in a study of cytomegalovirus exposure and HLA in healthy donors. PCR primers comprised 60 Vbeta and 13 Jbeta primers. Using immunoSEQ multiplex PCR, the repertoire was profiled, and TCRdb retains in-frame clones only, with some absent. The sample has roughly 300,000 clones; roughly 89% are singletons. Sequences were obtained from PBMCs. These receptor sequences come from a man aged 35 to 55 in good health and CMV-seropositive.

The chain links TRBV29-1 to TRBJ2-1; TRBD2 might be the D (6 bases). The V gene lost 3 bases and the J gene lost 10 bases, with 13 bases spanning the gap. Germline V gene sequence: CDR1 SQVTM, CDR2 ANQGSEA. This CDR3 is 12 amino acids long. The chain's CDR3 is CSVDPQEGEQFF. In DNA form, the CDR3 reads TGCAGCGTTGATCCTCAGGAGGGAGAGCAGTTCTTC.

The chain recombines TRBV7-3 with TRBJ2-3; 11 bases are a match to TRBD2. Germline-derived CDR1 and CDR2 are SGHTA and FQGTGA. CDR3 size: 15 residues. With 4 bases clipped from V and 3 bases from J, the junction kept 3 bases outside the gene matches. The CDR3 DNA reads TGTGCCAGCAGCTATCTAGCGGGAGGAACAGATACGCAGTATTTT. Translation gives CASSYLAGGTDTQYF.

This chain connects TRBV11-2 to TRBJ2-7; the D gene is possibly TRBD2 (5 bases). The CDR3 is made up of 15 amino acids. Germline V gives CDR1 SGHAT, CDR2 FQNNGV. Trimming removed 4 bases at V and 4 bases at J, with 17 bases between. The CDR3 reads CASSSEGLDWYEQYF. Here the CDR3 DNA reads TGTGCCAGCAGCTCCGAAGGACTGGACTGGTACGAGCAGTACTTC.

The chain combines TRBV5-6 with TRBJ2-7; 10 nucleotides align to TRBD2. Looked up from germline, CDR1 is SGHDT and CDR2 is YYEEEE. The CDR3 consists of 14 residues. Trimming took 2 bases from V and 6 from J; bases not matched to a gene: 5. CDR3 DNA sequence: TGTGCCAGCAGCTTAAGGACTAGCGGCTCCGAGCAGTACTTC. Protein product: CASSLRTSGSEQYF.

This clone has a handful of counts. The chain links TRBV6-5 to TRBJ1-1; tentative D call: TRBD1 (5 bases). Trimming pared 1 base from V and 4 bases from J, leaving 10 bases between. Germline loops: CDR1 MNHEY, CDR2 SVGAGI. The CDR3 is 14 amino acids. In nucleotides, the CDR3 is TGTGCCAGCAGTTACTACGGGGGTGGCACTGAAGCTTTCTTT. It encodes CASSYYGGGTEAFF.

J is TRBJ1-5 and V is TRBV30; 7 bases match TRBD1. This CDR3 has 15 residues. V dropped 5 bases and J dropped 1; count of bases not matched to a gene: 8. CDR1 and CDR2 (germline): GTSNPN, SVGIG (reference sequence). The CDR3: CAWEQGDISNQPQHF. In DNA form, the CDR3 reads TGTGCCTGGGAGCAGGGGGACATAAGCAATCAGCCCCAGCATTTT. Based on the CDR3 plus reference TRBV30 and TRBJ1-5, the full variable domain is SQTIHQWPATLVQPVGSPLSLECTVEGTSNPNLYWYRQAAGRGLQLLFYSVGIGQISSEVPQNLSASRPQDRQFILSSKKLLLSDSGFYLCAWEQGDISNQPQHFGDGTRLSIL.

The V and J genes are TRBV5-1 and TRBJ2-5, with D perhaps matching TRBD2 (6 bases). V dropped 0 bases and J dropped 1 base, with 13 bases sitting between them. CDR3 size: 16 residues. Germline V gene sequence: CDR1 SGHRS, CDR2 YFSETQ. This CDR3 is CASSLDLRGFQETQYF. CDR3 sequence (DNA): TGCGCCAGCAGCTTGGATCTACGGGGGTTCCAAGAGACCCAGTACTTC. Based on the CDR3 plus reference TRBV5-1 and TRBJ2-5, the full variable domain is KAGVTQTPRYLIKTRGQQVTLSCSPISGHRSVSWYQQTPGQGLQFLFEYFSETQRNKGNFPGRFSGRQFSNSRSEMNVSTLELGDSALYLCASSLDLRGFQETQYFGPGTRLLVL.

CDR3 sequence reads: CASTSSRTSGQETQYF. The CDR3 DNA sequence: TGTGCCAGCACCTCGAGTAGGACTAGCGGCCAAGAGACCCAGTACTTC. The rearrangement joins TRBV7-2 to TRBJ2-5, with 10 bases aligning to TRBD2. Germline CDR1 reads SGHTA; CDR2 reads FQGNSA. This CDR3 spans 16 amino acids. Trimming at V came to 7 bases and at J to 1 base, leaving 9 bases not matched to a gene.

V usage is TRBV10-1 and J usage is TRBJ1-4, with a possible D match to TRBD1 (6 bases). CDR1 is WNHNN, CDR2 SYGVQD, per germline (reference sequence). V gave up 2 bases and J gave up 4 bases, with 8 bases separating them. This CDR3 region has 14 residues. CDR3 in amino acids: CASSEPGDNEKLFF. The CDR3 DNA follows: TGCGCCAGCAGTGAGCCAGGGGATAATGAAAAACTGTTTTTT.

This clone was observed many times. The CDR3 bases are TGCGCCAGCAGCCAAGATCCCGGGACTAGAGCCTACGAGCAGTACTTC. Amino acid sequence: CASSQDPGTRAYEQYF. The chain links TRBV4-1 to TRBJ2-7; 8 bases agree with TRBD2. The CDR3 runs to 16 residues. J was trimmed by 2 bases and V by 0 bases; bases with no gene match: 6. The germline gives CDR1 MGHRA, CDR2 YSYEKL.

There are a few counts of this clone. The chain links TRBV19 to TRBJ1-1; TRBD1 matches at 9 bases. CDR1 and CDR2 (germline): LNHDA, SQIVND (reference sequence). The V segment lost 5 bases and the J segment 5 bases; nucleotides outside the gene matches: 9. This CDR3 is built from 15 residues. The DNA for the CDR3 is TGTGCCAGTAGTCGACAACAGGGGGCGACTACTGAAGCTTTCTTT. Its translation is CASSRQQGATTEAFF.

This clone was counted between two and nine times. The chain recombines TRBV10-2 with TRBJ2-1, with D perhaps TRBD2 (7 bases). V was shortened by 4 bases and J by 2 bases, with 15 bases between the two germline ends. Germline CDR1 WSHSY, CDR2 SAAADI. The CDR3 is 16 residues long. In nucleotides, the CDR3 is TGCGCCAGCAGTGGCTCGGGGGCGGGAGCCTACAATGAGCAGTTCTTC. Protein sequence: CASSGSGAGAYNEQFF.

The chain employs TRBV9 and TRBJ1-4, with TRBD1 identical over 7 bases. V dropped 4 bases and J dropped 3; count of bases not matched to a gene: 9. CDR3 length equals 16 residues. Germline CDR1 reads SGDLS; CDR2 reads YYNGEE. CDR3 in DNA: TGTGCCAGCAGCCCGGGACAGTTGGTCGCTAATGAAAAACTGTTTTTT. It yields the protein CASSPGQLVANEKLFF.

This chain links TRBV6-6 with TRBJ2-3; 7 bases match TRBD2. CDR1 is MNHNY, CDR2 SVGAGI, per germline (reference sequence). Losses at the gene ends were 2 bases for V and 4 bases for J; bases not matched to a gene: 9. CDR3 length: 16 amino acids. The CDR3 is CASSYGGRGVADTQYF. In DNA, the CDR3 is TGTGCCAGCAGTTACGGCGGGAGAGGGGTGGCAGATACGCAGTATTTT.

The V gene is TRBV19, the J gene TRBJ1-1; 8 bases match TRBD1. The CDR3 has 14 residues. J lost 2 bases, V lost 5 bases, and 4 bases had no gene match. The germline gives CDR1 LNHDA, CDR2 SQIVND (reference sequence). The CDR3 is CASSLQGGNTEAFF. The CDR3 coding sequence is TGTGCCAGTAGTCTACAGGGGGGCAACACTGAAGCTTTCTTT.

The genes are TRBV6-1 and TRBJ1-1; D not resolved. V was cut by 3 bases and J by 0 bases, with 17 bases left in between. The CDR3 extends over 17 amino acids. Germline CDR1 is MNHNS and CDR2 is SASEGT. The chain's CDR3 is CASSEPFPRVMNTEAFF. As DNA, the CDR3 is TGTGCCAGCAGTGAGCCCTTCCCTAGAGTGATGAACACTGAAGCTTTCTTT.

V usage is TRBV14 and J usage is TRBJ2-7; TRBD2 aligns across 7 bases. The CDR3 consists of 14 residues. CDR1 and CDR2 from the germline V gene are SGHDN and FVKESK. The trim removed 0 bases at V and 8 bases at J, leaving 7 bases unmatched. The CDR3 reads CASSQERGRAQQYF. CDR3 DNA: TGTGCCAGCAGCCAAGAGCGGGGGAGGGCCCAGCAGTACTTC.

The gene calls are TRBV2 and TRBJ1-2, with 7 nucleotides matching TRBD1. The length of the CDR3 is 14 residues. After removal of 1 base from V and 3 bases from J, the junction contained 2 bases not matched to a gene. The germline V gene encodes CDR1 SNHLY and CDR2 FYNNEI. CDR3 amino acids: CASSEEGADYGYTF. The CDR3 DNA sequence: TGTGCCAGCAGTGAAGAGGGGGCGGACTATGGCTACACCTTC.

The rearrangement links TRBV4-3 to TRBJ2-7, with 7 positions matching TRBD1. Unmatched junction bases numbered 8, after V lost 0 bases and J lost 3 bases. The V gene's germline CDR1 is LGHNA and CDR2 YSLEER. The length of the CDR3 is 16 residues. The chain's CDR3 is CASSQDATGPSYEQYF. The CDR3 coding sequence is TGCGCCAGCAGCCAAGACGCGACAGGGCCTAGCTACGAGCAGTACTTC.

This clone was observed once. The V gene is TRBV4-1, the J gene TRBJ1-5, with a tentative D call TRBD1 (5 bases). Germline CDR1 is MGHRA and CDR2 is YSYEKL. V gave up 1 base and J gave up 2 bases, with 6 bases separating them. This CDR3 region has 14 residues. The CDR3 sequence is CASSQGRGNQPQHF. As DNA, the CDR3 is TGCGCCAGCAGCCAAGGCAGGGGCAATCAGCCCCAGCATTTT.

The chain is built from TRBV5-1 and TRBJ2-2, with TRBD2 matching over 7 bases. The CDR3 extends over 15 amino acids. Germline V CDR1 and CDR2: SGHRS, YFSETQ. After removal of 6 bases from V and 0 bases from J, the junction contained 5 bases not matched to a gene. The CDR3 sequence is CASTSSGSNTGELFF. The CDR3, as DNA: TGCGCCAGCACCTCTAGCGGTTCGAACACCGGGGAGCTGTTTTTT.

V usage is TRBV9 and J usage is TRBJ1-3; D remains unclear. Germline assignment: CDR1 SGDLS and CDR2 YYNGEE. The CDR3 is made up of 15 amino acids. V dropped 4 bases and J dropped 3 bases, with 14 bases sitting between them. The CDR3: CASSPGVLNGNTIYF. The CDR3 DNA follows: TGTGCCAGCAGCCCCGGGGTTCTAAATGGAAACACCATATATTTT.

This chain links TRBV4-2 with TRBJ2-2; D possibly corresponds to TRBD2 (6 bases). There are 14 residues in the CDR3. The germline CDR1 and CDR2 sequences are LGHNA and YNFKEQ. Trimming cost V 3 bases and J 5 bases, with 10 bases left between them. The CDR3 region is CASSHSGPTGELFF. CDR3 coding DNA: TGTGCCAGCAGCCATAGCGGCCCGACCGGGGAGCTGTTTTTT.

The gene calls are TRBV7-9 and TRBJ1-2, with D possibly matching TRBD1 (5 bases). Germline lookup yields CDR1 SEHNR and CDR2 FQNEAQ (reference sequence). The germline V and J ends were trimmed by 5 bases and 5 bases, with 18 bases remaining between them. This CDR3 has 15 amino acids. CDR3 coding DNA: TGTGCCAGCAGCCATACGCGGGGGAGCGTATATGGCTACACCTTC. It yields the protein CASSHTRGSVYGYTF.

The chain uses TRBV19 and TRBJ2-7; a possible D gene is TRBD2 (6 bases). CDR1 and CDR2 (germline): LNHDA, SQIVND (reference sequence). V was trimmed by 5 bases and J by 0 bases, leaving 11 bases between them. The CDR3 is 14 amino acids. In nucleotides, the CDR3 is TGTGCCAGTAGTCCTTTAGCGGACTCCTACGAGCAGTACTTC. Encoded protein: CASSPLADSYEQYF.

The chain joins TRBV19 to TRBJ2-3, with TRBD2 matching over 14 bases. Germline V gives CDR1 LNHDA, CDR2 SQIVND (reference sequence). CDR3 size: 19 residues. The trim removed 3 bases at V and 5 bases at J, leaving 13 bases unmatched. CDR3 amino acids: CASSMYWGLAGVGEDTQYF. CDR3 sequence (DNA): TGTGCCAGTAGTATGTATTGGGGACTAGCGGGAGTAGGGGAAGATACGCAGTATTTT.

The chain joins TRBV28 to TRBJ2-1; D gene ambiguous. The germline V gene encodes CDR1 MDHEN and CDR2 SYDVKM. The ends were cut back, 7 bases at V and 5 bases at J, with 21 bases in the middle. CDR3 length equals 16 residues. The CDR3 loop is CASMEKARLTHNEQFF. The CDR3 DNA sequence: TGTGCCAGCATGGAGAAGGCGCGGCTCACCCACAATGAGCAGTTCTTC. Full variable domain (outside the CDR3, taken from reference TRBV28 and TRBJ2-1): DVKVTQSSRYLVKRTGEKVFLECVQDMDHENMFWYRQDPGLGLRLIYFSYDVKMKEKGDIPEGYSVSREKKERFSLILESASTNQTSMYLCASMEKARLTHNEQFFGPGTRLTVL.